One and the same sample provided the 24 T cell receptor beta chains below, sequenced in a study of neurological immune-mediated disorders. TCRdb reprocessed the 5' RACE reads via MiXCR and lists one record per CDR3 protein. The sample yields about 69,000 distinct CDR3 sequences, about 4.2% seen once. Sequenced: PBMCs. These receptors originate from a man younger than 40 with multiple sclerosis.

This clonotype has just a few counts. The CDR3 spells CASSLGGNSYEQYF. The CDR3 bases are TGTGCCAGCAGCTTGGGGGGCAACTCCTACGAGCAGTACTTC. V and J are TRBV7-2 and TRBJ2-7; D possibly uses TRBD1 or TRBD2 (6 bases each). This CDR3 region has 14 residues. Germline V CDR1 and CDR2: SGHTA, FQGNSA. V lost 3 bases and J lost 0, with 9 bases in between.

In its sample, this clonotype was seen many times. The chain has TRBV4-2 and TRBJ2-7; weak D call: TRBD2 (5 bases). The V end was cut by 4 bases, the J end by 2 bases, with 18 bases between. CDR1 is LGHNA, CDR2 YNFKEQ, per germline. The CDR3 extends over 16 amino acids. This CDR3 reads CASSPNSGRSTYEQYF. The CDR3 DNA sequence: TGTGCCAGCAGCCCCAACAGCGGCAGGTCAACCTACGAGCAGTACTTC.

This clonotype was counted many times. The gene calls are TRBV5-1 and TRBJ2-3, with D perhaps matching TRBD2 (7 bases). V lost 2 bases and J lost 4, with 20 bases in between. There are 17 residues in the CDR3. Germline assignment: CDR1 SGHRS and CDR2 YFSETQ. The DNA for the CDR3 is TGCGCCAGCAGCTTAAGTCTTCGGGGGGCCCTCCCAGATACGCAGTATTTT. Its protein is CASSLSLRGALPDTQYF.

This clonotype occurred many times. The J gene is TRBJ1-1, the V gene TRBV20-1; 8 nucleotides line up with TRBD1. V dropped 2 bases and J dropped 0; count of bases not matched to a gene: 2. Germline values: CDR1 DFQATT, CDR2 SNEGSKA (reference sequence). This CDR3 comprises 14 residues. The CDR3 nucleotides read TGCAGTGCTAGACAGGGGGCGTTGAACACTGAAGCTTTCTTT. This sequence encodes CSARQGALNTEAFF.

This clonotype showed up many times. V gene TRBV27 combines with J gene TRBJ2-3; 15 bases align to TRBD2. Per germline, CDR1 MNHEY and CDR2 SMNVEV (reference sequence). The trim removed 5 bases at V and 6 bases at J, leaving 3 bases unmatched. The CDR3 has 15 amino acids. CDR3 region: CASSLGTSGGDTQYF. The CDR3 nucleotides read TGTGCCAGCAGTCTTGGGACTAGCGGGGGGGATACGCAGTATTTT.

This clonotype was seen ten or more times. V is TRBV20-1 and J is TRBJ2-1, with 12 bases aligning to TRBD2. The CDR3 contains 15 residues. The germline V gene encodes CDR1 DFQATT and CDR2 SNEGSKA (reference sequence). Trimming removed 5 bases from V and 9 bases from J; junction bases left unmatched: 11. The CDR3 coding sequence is TGCAGTGCTGAACTAGCGGGGGGAACCGGGAGTGAGCAGTTCTTC. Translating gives CSAELAGGTGSEQFF.

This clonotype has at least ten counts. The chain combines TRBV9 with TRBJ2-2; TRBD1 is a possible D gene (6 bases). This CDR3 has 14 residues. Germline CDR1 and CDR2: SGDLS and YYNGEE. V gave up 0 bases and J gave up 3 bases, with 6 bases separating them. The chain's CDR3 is CASSVDRDTGELFF. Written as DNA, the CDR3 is TGTGCCAGCAGCGTAGACAGGGACACCGGGGAGCTGTTTTTT.

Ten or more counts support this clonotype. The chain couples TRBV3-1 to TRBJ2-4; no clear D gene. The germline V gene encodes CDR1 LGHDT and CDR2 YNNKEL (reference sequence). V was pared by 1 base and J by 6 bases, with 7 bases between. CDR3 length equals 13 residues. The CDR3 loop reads CASSQGVRNIQYF. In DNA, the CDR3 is TGTGCCAGCAGCCAAGGTGTCAGAAACATTCAGTACTTC.

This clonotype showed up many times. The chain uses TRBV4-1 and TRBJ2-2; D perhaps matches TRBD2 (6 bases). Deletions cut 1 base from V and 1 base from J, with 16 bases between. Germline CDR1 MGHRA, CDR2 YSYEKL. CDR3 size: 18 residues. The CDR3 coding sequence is TGCGCCAGCAGCCAAGTTAGTTTTGGGACTCAGAACACCGGGGAGCTGTTTTTT. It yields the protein CASSQVSFGTQNTGELFF.

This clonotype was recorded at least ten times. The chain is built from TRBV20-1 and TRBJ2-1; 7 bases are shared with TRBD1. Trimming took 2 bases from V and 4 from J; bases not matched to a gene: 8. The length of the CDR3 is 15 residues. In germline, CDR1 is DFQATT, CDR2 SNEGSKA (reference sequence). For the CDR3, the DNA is TGCAGTGCTAGAACACAGGGGCTTCTATACAATGAGCAGTTCTTC. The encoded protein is CSARTQGLLYNEQFF.

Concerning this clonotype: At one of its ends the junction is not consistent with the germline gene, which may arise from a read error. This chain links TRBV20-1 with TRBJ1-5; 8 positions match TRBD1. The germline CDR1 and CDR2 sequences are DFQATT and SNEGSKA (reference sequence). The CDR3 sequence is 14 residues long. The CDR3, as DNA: TGCAGTGCTAGACAGGGGGCTAGCAATCAGCCCAAGCATTTT. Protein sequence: CSARQGASNQPKHF.

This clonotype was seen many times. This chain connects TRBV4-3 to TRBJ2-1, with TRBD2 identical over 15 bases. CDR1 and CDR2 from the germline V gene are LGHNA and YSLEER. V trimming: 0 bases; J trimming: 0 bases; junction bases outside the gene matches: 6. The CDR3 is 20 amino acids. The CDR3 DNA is TGCGCCAGCAGCCAAGAGGGACTAGCGGGGGGCTCTAGCTCCTACAATGAGCAGTTCTTC. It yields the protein CASSQEGLAGGSSSYNEQFF.

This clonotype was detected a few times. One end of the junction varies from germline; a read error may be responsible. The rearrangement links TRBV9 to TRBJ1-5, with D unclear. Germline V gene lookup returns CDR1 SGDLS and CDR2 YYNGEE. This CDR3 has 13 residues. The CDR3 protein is CASSVVGDQPQNF. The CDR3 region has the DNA TGTGCCAGCAGCGTAGTCGGGGATCAGCCCCAGAATTTT.

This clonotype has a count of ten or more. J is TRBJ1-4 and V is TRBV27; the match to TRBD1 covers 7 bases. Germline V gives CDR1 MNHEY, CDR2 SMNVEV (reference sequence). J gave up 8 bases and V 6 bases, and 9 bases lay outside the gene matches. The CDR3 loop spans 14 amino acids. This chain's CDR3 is CASRRGPGWEKLFF. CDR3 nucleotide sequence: TGTGCCAGCAGGAGGGGGCCCGGTTGGGAAAAACTGTTTTTT.

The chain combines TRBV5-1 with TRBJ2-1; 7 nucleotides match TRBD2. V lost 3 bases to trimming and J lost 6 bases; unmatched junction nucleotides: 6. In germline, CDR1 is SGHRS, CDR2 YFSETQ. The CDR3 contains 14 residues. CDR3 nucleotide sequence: TGCGCCAGCAGCTCCCAGACTAGCTTCAATGAGCAGTTCTTC. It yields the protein CASSSQTSFNEQFF.

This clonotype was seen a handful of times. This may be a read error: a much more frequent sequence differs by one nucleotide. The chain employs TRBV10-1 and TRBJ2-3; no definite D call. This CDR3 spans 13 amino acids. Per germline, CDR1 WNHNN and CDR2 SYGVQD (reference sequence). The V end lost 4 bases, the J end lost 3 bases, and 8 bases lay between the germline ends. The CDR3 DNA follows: TGCGCCAGCAGTGTCGAATTGACAGATACGCAGTATTTT. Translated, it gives CASSVELTDTQYF.

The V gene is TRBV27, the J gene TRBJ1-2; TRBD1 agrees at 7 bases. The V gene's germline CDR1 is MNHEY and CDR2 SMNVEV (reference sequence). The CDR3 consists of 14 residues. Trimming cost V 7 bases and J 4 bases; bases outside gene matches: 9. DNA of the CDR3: TGTGCCAGCAAGATCGACAGGGCGTTCTATGGCTACACCTTC. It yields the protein CASKIDRAFYGYTF.

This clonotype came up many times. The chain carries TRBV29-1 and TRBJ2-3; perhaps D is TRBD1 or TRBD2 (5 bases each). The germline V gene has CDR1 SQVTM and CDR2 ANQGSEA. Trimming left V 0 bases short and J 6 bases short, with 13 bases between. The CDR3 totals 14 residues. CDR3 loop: CSVEDRDGPDTQYF. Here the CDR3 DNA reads TGCAGCGTTGAAGACCGGGACGGCCCCGATACGCAGTATTTT.

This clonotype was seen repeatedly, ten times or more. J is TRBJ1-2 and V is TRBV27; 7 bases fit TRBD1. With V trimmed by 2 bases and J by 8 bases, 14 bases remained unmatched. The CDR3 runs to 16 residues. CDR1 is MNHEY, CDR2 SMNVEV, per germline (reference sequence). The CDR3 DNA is TGTGCCAGCAGTTTACGAGGGGGCGGCAAGGGTCGCGGCTACACCTTC. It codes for CASSLRGGGKGRGYTF.

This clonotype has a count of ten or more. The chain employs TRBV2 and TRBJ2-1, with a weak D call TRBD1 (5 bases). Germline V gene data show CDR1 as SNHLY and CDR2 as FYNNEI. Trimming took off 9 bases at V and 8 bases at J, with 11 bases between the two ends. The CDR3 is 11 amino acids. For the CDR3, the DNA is TGTGCCAGTGGTAGGGGCGATGAGCAGTTCTTC. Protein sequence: CASGRGDEQFF.

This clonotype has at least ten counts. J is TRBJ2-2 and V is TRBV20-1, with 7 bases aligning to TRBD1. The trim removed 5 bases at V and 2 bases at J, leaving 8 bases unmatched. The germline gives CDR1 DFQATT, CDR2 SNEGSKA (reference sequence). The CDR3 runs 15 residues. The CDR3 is CSAPRTGRNTGELFF. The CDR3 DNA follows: TGCAGTGCTCCACGGACAGGTCGTAACACCGGGGAGCTGTTTTTT.

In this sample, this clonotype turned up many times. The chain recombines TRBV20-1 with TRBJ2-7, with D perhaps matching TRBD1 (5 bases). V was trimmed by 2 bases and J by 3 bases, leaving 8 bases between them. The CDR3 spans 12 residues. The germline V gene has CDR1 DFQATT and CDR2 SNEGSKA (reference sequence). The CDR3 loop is CSARRQGYEQYF. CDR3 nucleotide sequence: TGCAGTGCTAGACGTCAGGGCTACGAGCAGTACTTC.

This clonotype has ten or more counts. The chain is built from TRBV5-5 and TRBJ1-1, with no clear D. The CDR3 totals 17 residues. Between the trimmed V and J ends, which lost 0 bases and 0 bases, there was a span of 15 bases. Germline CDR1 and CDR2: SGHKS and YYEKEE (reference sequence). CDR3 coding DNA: TGTGCCAGCAGCTTGGCCCCGGGAAGTGTTATGAACACTGAAGCTTTCTTT. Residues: CASSLAPGSVMNTEAFF.

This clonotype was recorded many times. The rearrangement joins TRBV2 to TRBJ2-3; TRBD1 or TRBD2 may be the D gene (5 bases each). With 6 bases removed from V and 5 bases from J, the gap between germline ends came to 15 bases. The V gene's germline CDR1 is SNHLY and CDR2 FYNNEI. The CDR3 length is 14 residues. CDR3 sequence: CASRKIGGVDTQYF. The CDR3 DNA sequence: TGTGCCAGCAGGAAGATTGGGGGAGTAGATACGCAGTATTTT.